Listed below are T cell receptor beta chains from one sample, sequenced in a study of blood T cell repertoires in COVID-19. The method was immunoSEQ multiplex PCR; TCRdb's version includes in-frame clones alone and lacks a portion of them. The sample consists of over 110,000 clones, 84% of them appearing once. Sequenced input: PBMCs or T cells enriched from blood (not recorded which). The receptors here all came from a man in his fifties in a cohort exposed to, infected with or recovered from COVID-19 (not recorded which). The CDR3 runs from the conserved cysteine through the conserved F or W. The D gene is left open where the match is weak. Size values are once, few and many counts, or a class for expanded clones, and some rows have none.

cdr3_nt,cdr3_aa,d_call,clone_size,v_call,j_call
TGCGCCAGCAGGTCTAGCGGGGGCTCCCAAGAGACCCAGTACTTC,CASRSSGGSQETQYF,TRBD2,NA,TRBV5-1,TRBJ2-5
TGCGCCAGCAGCTCAACAGGGGTAGAAGTGAACACTGAAGCTTTCTTT,CASSSTGVEVNTEAFF,TRBD1,NA,TRBV5-1,TRBJ1-1
TGTGCCAGTAGTATAACAACAGGCGGTCAGCCCCAGCATTTT,CASSITTGGQPQHF,NA,NA,TRBV19,TRBJ1-5
TGTGCCAGCAGCCAAGACGACCGACTAGCGGGAGAGTACAATGAGCAGTTCTTC,CASSQDDRLAGEYNEQFF,TRBD2,NA,TRBV4-2,TRBJ2-1
TGTGCCAGCAGCTTAGGACAGGGGGCTAGGGGCTACACCTTC,CASSLGQGARGYTF,TRBD1,once,TRBV3-1/TRBV3-2,TRBJ1-2
TGTGCCACCAGTGATTTGCGGGGGGGCCGATACAATGAGCAGTTCTTC,CATSDLRGGRYNEQFF,TRBD2,few,TRBV24-1,TRBJ2-1
TGTGCCACCAGCAGAGATCGAGCGGGGGGGCTTGAGCAGTTCTTC,CATSRDRAGGLEQFF,TRBD2,NA,TRBV15,TRBJ2-1
TGTGCCAGCAGTCTTCGTGGCAGTCATAATTCACCCCTCCACTTT,CASSLRGSHNSPLHF,NA,NA,TRBV28,TRBJ1-6
TGCGCCAGCAGCCAAGAGGAGGGGGCCATCTATGGCTACACCTTC,CASSQEEGAIYGYTF,TRBD1,NA,TRBV4-3,TRBJ1-2
TGTGCCAGCAGCGGCCATACCGGGGAGACCCAGTACTTC,CASSGHTGETQYF,NA,NA,TRBV9,TRBJ2-5
TGTGCCAGCAGCCAAGCCTACCGATACAATGAGCAGTTCTTC,CASSQAYRYNEQFF,NA,once,TRBV14,TRBJ2-1
TGTGCCAGCAGCAAATCTACAGTTCGGTATGGCTACACCTTC,CASSKSTVRYGYTF,NA,NA,TRBV21-1,TRBJ1-2
TGTGCCAGCAGCCAAGCGGGACAGGGCGCTCATTATAATTCACCCCTCCACTTT,CASSQAGQGAHYNSPLHF,TRBD1,NA,TRBV5-8,TRBJ1-6
TGTGCCAGAAGCCATGACAGGGGGGAAGACGGGGAGCTGTTTTTT,CARSHDRGEDGELFF,TRBD1,NA,TRBV5-3,TRBJ2-2
TGTGCCAGCTCCGGGACAGGGGGTGTCTATGGCTACACCTTC,CASSGTGGVYGYTF,TRBD1,NA,TRBV2,TRBJ1-2